The 23 T cell receptor beta chains below come from one sample, sequenced in a study of T-cell reconstitution after alpha-beta-depleted transplantation in children. Unique molecular identifiers tagged the TCRbeta library. Each CDR3 protein gets one entry after TCRdb re-called the PCR reads with MiXCR. The sample carries 500,000 or so distinct CDR3 sequences, 32% recorded once. This specimen was PBMCs from the stem cell graft donor, taken from the stem cell graft. Receptors originate from a human donor who donated a stem cell graft to a child with aplastic anemia.

CDR3 loop: CATSREVRDNSPLHF. In DNA form, the CDR3 reads TGTGCCACCAGCAGAGAGGTCCGAGATAATTCACCCCTCCACTTT. V and J are TRBV15 and TRBJ1-6, with D hard to call. V lost 0 bases and J 5 bases, leaving 8 bases between the germline ends. Germline V gives CDR1 LNHNV, CDR2 YYDKDF (reference sequence). CDR3 size: 15 residues. Drawing the rest from reference TRBV15 and TRBJ1-6, the complete variable domain is DAMVIQNPRYQVTQFGKPVTLSCSQTLNHNVMYWYQQKSSQAPKLLFHYYDKDFNNEADTPDNFQSRRPNTSFCFLDIRSPGLGDTAMYLCATSREVRDNSPLHFGNGTRLTVT.

The chain has TRBV11-2 and TRBJ1-4; 7 nucleotides line up with TRBD1. Trimming removed 5 bases from V and 7 bases from J; junction bases left unmatched: 19. Germline V CDR1 and CDR2: SGHAT, FQNNGV. There are 18 residues in the CDR3. CDR3 residues: CASSQILHSDRPIEKLFF. CDR3 nucleotides: TGTGCCAGCAGCCAAATATTACACTCGGACAGGCCGATTGAAAAACTGTTTTTT.

The rearrangement links TRBV20-1 to TRBJ2-1; the D gene is possibly TRBD2 (6 bases). The CDR3 is 13 residues long. The V end lost 3 bases, the J end lost 7 bases, and 13 bases lay between the germline ends. Germline loops: CDR1 DFQATT, CDR2 SNEGSKA (reference sequence). The DNA of the CDR3 is TGCAGTGCTAGCTCTTTGGGAGGAAATGAGCAGTTCTTC. Encoded protein: CSASSLGGNEQFF.

The V gene is TRBV4-2, the J gene TRBJ1-2, with D hard to call. The CDR3 length is 16 residues. Germline assignment: CDR1 LGHNA and CDR2 YNFKEQ. V was shortened by 0 bases and J by 5 bases, with 16 bases between the two germline ends. CDR3 residues: CASSQEARASLYGYTF. The CDR3 coding sequence is TGTGCCAGCAGCCAAGAAGCGAGGGCGTCCCTTTATGGCTACACCTTC.

This clonotype came up a few times. The gene calls are TRBV27 and TRBJ2-3; 8 bases agree with TRBD1. The V gene's germline CDR1 is MNHEY and CDR2 SMNVEV (reference sequence). J gave up 2 bases and V 6 bases, and 7 bases lay outside the gene matches. The CDR3 contains 15 residues. CDR3 sequence reads: CASRDWTGSTDTQYF. CDR3 bases: TGTGCCAGCAGGGATTGGACAGGGTCCACAGATACGCAGTATTTT.

The J gene is TRBJ2-5, the V gene TRBV7-9, with 9 bases lining up with TRBD1. V lost 5 bases and J lost 5; bases outside the gene matches: 6. Germline CDR1 reads SEHNR; CDR2 reads FQNEAQ (reference sequence). The CDR3 length is 14 residues. The CDR3 reads CASSDTGGKETQYF. CDR3 sequence (DNA): TGTGCCAGCAGCGACACAGGGGGCAAGGAGACCCAGTACTTC.

This clonotype was recorded at least ten times. This sequence joins TRBV5-6 and TRBJ2-5; D gene unclear. Germline CDR1 and CDR2: SGHDT and YYEEEE. The length of the CDR3 is 13 residues. V gave up 6 bases and J gave up 0 bases, with 9 bases separating them. CDR3 protein: CASTHRDQETQYF. CDR3 DNA sequence: TGTGCCAGCACCCACCGGGACCAAGAGACCCAGTACTTC.

The chain carries TRBV5-1 and TRBJ2-1; the D gene is possibly TRBD1 (6 bases). The CDR3 is made up of 15 amino acids. Germline-derived CDR1 and CDR2 are SGHRS and YFSETQ. Trimming pared 1 base from V and 4 bases from J, leaving 12 bases between. The CDR3 coding sequence is TGCGCCAGCAGCTTGCTGGTAGGGACATACAATGAGCAGTTCTTC. This gives the protein CASSLLVGTYNEQFF. Together with reference TRBV5-1 and TRBJ2-1, the CDR3 gives the full variable domain: KAGVTQTPRYLIKTRGQQVTLSCSPISGHRSVSWYQQTPGQGLQFLFEYFSETQRNKGNFPGRFSGRQFSNSRSEMNVSTLELGDSALYLCASSLLVGTYNEQFFGPGTRLTVL.

CDR3 sequence: CASSPTLGSDTGELFF. The CDR3 DNA reads TGTGCCAGCAGCCCAACCTTGGGCAGCGACACCGGGGAGCTGTTTTTT. The V and J genes are TRBV7-9 and TRBJ2-2; D is undetermined. Germline V gene data show CDR1 as SEHNR and CDR2 as FQNEAQ (reference sequence). V lost 5 bases and J lost 3, with 16 bases in between. CDR3 size: 16 residues.

The rearrangement joins TRBV12-3 or TRBV12-4 to TRBJ2-3; D perhaps matches TRBD2 (6 bases). The V gene lost 4 bases and the J gene lost 1 base, with 15 bases spanning the gap. This CDR3 has 16 amino acids. CDR3 sequence reads: CASSSKSGRRTDTQYF. The CDR3 nucleotides read TGTGCCAGCAGTTCAAAGAGCGGGCGACGCACAGATACGCAGTATTTT.

The CDR3 loop is CASSQSSFSNQPQHF. CDR3 DNA: TGCGCCAGCAGCCAGTCGAGCTTTAGCAATCAGCCCCAGCATTTT. The chain carries TRBV4-3 and TRBJ1-5, with unresolved D. Trimming removed 3 bases from V and 0 bases from J, with 9 bases in between. The CDR3 runs to 15 residues. Germline-derived CDR1 and CDR2 are LGHNA and YSLEER.

The V call is TRBV24-1, the J call TRBJ1-1, with TRBD1 as a possible D gene (5 bases). CDR1 and CDR2 from the germline V gene are KGHDR and SFDVKD. The germline V and J ends were trimmed by 4 bases and 1 base, with 12 bases remaining between them. This CDR3 comprises 15 residues. Written as DNA, the CDR3 is TGTGCCACCAGTGAGGCCGGGACGGCGAACACTGAAGCTTTCTTT. It yields the protein CATSEAGTANTEAFF.

The V call is TRBV7-2, the J call TRBJ1-2; D not resolved. V was trimmed by 3 bases and J by 4 bases, leaving 9 bases between them. The CDR3 spans 13 residues. Germline-derived CDR1 and CDR2 are SGHTA and FQGNSA. This chain's CDR3 is CASSLGRLYGYTF. The CDR3 DNA sequence: TGTGCCAGCAGCTTGGGCAGGCTCTATGGCTACACCTTC.

The chain couples TRBV29-1 to TRBJ2-1; no firm D call. Germline-derived CDR1 and CDR2 are SQVTM and ANQGSEA. The V end was cut by 4 bases, the J end by 6 bases, with 10 bases between. The CDR3 has 12 amino acids. The CDR3 loop reads CSVATLSNEQFF. The CDR3, as DNA: TGCAGCGTTGCAACCCTAAGCAATGAGCAGTTCTTC.

The V gene is TRBV21-1, the J gene TRBJ2-7. TRBV21-1 is shown as a pseudogene. This CDR3 spans 13 amino acids. This chain's CDR3 is CASSNGISYEQYV. DNA for the CDR3: TGTGCCAGCAGCAATGGCATATCCTACGAGCAGTACGTC.

This clonotype was recorded only once. This chain uses TRBV5-1 with TRBJ1-1; unclear D gene. Per the germline V gene, CDR1 is SGHRS and CDR2 is YFSETQ. There are 15 residues in the CDR3. Trimming pared 3 bases from V and 1 base from J, leaving 13 bases between. The CDR3: CASSSFQRENTEAFF. The CDR3 DNA follows: TGCGCCAGCAGCTCCTTCCAGAGGGAGAACACTGAAGCTTTCTTT.

This chain joins TRBV25-1 and TRBJ2-7; TRBD2 is a possible D gene (6 bases). Trimming cost V 9 bases and J 4 bases, with 19 bases left between them. The CDR3 consists of 14 residues. The germline gives CDR1 MGHDK, CDR2 SYGVNS. The CDR3 loop is CASQGQGAGYEQYF. The CDR3 nucleotides read TGTGCCAGTCAAGGGCAGGGCGCGGGGTACGAGCAGTACTTC.

The chain couples TRBV6-5 to TRBJ1-6; D is unresolved. This CDR3 has 15 amino acids. V was trimmed by 2 bases and J by 8 bases, leaving 13 bases between them. Germline CDR1 MNHEY, CDR2 SVGAGI. CDR3 nucleotides: TGTGCCAGCAGTTACGCCCGGAAAGGTGATTCACCCCTCCACTTT. Residues: CASSYARKGDSPLHF.

This clonotype came up a few times. The gene calls are TRBV7-6 and TRBJ2-5; possibly TRBD1 for D (5 bases). V was cut by 6 bases and J by 4 bases, with 21 bases left in between. There are 16 residues in the CDR3. Germline V CDR1 and CDR2: SGHVS, FNYEAQ. In nucleotides, the CDR3 is TGTGCCAGCAGGAGACGGGCAACAAGGGGCCGAGAGACCCAGTACTTC. Protein: CASRRRATRGRETQYF.

This clonotype has a count of ten or more. The V call is TRBV5-1, the J call TRBJ1-2; D ambiguous. The V gene's germline CDR1 is SGHRS and CDR2 YFSETQ. Trimming shortened V by 4 bases and J by 2 bases, and 15 bases separated the two germline ends. The CDR3 loop spans 15 amino acids. In DNA form, the CDR3 reads TGCGCCAGCAGCCCCGGGAGTCAAAGGAACTATGGCTACACCTTC. Residues: CASSPGSQRNYGYTF.

The CDR3 DNA sequence: TGCGCCAGCAGCCTAGGTGGGACAGGGGGCTACAATGAGCAGTTCTTC. Its translation is CASSLGGTGGYNEQFF. The chain is built from TRBV4-1 and TRBJ2-1; 11 bases are a match to TRBD1. The CDR3 runs 16 residues. Trimming cost V 4 bases and J 3 bases; bases outside gene matches: 5. Germline V CDR1 and CDR2: MGHRA, YSYEKL.

This clonotype turned up a few times. The chain employs TRBV11-3 and TRBJ2-5; the D gene is possibly TRBD1 (6 bases). The CDR3 totals 15 residues. In germline, CDR1 is SGHNT, CDR2 YENEEA. V was pared by 0 bases and J by 5 bases, with 13 bases between. The CDR3 bases are TGTGCCAGCAGCTTAGAACAGGGCCTAGGGGAGACCCAGTACTTC. The encoded protein is CASSLEQGLGETQYF.

This clonotype occurred a few times. The rearrangement links TRBV27 to TRBJ2-1; TRBD1 matches at 9 bases. The CDR3 has 15 amino acids. Trimming took 5 bases from V and 1 from J; bases not matched to a gene: 3. Looked up from germline, CDR1 is MNHEY and CDR2 is SMNVEV (reference sequence). The CDR3 nucleotides read TGTGCCAGCAGTCGACAGGGGGGTTCCTACAATGAGCAGTTCTTC. Its protein product is CASSRQGGSYNEQFF.